Here is one TCR beta chain with its context. Its antigen remains unidentified. Each of the donors was a healthy adult who was HIV-negative and had not had a recent acute infection or vaccination. Memory CD4+ cells were the fraction left after CD45RA+ naive selection. Only in-frame clones appear in the TCRdb table, and some are missing; sequencing was by immunoSEQ multiplex PCR. Here the sample spans 2 million to 2.5 million clones, nearly 97% being singletons. The sample belongs to a study of shared clonotypes between healthy human individuals. Regarding the study as a whole: Clonotypes which were not shared had lower generation probabilities than clonotypes that all four donors shared.

V gave up 3 bases and J gave up 3 bases, with 12 bases separating them. Germline assignment: CDR1 SNHLY and CDR2 FYNNEI. The CDR3 is 14 amino acids. The chain recombines TRBV2 with TRBJ2-7, with a possible D match to TRBD1 (5 bases). The TCR originated in a man aged 18 to 29 in good health. What was sequenced was naive CD4+ T cells sorted from blood. The subset was: CD45RA+ positively selected. CDR3 region: CASSDVGRNYEQYF. The CDR3 DNA sequence: TGTGCCAGCAGTGATGTGGGGCGGAACTACGAGCAGTACTTC. Looking up the rest from reference TRBV2 and TRBJ2-7 gives the full variable domain: EPEVTQTPSHQVTQMGQEVILRCVPISNHLYFYWYRQILGQKVEFLVSFYNNEISEKSEIFDDQFSVERPDGSNFTLKIRSTKLEDSAMYFCASSDVGRNYEQYFGPGTRLTVT.